Below, one TCR beta chain is given with its context. Its target is unknown. TCRdb processed the RT-PCR reads anew with MiXCR; each CDR3 protein has one entry. The data contain fewer than 550,000 distinct CDR3 sequences, 25% of them singletons. These data belong to a study of response to subunit inactivated influenza vaccine. Overall study results and limits: New T cells are recruited in small numbers by each seasonal influenza vaccination, according to the authors' suggestion.

The V gene's germline CDR1 is SGHTA and CDR2 FQGNSA. The CDR3 is 15 residues long. V dropped 5 bases and J dropped 4 bases, with 17 bases sitting between them. The sample in question was CD4+ T cells sorted from PBMCs, obtained more than 4 days after vaccination. The receptor comes from a man aged 50-59 years who received an inactivated influenza vaccine. This rearrangement joins TRBV7-2 to TRBJ1-1, with a weak D call TRBD1 (5 bases). CDR3 sequence (DNA): TGTGCCAGCAGCCGGACCGCGACAGATCGCACTGAAGCTTTCTTT. Translation gives CASSRTATDRTEAFF.